Listed below are T cell receptor beta chains from one sample, sequenced in a study of blood T cell repertoires in COVID-19. Libraries were prepared by immunoSEQ multiplex PCR; TCRdb keeps only in-frame clonotypes and omits some of them. The data show fewer than 200,000 clones, 87% seen once. Sequenced: peripheral blood. Every receptor here comes from a woman between 70 and 85 years old with COVID-19, enrolled during active disease. Both conserved end residues are part of each CDR3. D genes are given only for firm matches. The size entry is marked missing in some rows and otherwise reads once, few, many or a size class.

size: .
J: TRBJ2-1
V: TRBV19
D: TRBD2
DNA: TGTGCCAGTAGTGACAGCGGGAGCTCCTACAATGAGCAGTTCTTC
CDR3: CASSDSGSSYNEQFF

size: .
J: TRBJ1-5
V: TRBV5-3
D: .
DNA: TGTGCCAGACTGAGGAAACAGGGAAGACTCAATCAGCCCCAGCATTTT
CDR3: CARLRKQGRLNQPQHF

size: .
J: TRBJ1-4
V: TRBV3-1/TRBV3-2
D: TRBD1
DNA: TGTGCCAGCAGCCAAAAGGGGACAGGGTACGAAAAACTGTTTTTT
CDR3: CASSQKGTGYEKLFF

size: .
J: TRBJ2-1
V: TRBV14
D: TRBD2
DNA: TGTGCCAGCAGCGCAAGACTAGCAGCGTACAATGAGCAGTTCTTC
CDR3: CASSARLAAYNEQFF

size: .
J: TRBJ1-6
V: TRBV30
D: TRBD1
DNA: TGTGCCTGGAGCCCCGCCGGGACAGGAGGTTCACCCCTCCACTTT
CDR3: CAWSPAGTGGSPLHF

size: .
J: TRBJ1-1
V: TRBV30
D: TRBD1
DNA: TGTGCCTCAGACAGGGGGTACACTGAAGCTTTCTTT
CDR3: CASDRGYTEAFF

size: .
J: TRBJ1-5
V: TRBV5-1
D: .
DNA: TGCGCCAGCAGTCAGGATAGCAATCAGCCCCAGCATTTT
CDR3: CASSQDSNQPQHF

size: .
J: TRBJ2-3
V: TRBV5-1
D: .
DNA: TGCGCCAGCAGCTTATCTACAGGCGCAGATACGCAGTATTTT
CDR3: CASSLSTGADTQYF

size: .
J: TRBJ1-5
V: TRBV28
D: TRBD1
DNA: TGTGCCAGCAGTTCTCAGGGGGCTGTAAACAATCAGCCCCAGCATTTT
CDR3: CASSSQGAVNNQPQHF

size: .
J: TRBJ2-1
V: TRBV5-4
D: TRBD1
DNA: TGTGCCAGCAGCCCCGACAGGGGCAACTACAATGAGCAGTTCTTC
CDR3: CASSPDRGNYNEQFF

size: .
J: TRBJ2-1
V: TRBV30
D: TRBD2
DNA: TGTGCCTGGAGGACTAGCGGGAAGGTTGAGCAGTTCTTC
CDR3: CAWRTSGKVEQFF

size: .
J: TRBJ2-1
V: TRBV7-2
D: TRBD2
DNA: TGTGCCAGCAGCTCGGGACTAGCGGGAGGTGGGTTCTTC
CDR3: CASSSGLAGGGFF

size: .
J: TRBJ2-1
V: TRBV19
D: TRBD2
DNA: TGTGCCAGTAGTTTTGGCCGGTTGGCGGGAGAGGGCAATGAGCAGTTCTTC
CDR3: CASSFGRLAGEGNEQFF

size: once
J: TRBJ1-1
V: TRBV29-1
D: .
DNA: TGCAGCGTGAGGGGGGGCGCGGGCACTGAAGCTTTCTTT
CDR3: CSVRGGAGTEAFF

size: .
J: TRBJ2-7
V: TRBV27
D: TRBD2
DNA: TGTGCCAGCGGCCTTAGCGGGAGGATGTACGAGCAGTACTTC
CDR3: CASGLSGRMYEQYF

size: .
J: TRBJ1-6
V: TRBV11-1
D: .
DNA: TGTGCCAGCAGACTTGACCCAAGGGGGTCACCCCTCCACTTT
CDR3: CASRLDPRGSPLHF

size: few
J: TRBJ1-5
V: TRBV7-9
D: TRBD1
DNA: TGTGCCAGCAGCTCGGGACAGGGGGCAGTTTTTAGCAATCAGCCCCAGCATTTT
CDR3: CASSSGQGAVFSNQPQHF

size: .
J: TRBJ1-6
V: TRBV7-3
D: TRBD1
DNA: TGTGCCAGCAGCTTGACAGGGGAGTCACCCCTCCACTTT
CDR3: CASSLTGESPLHF

size: .
J: TRBJ1-1
V: TRBV5-5
D: TRBD1
DNA: TGTGCCAGCAGCTTGAGACAGGGCGGTCTGGGTGCCACTGAAGCTTTCTTT
CDR3: CASSLRQGGLGATEAFF

size: .
J: TRBJ1-4
V: TRBV4-1
D: .
DNA: TGCGCCAGCAGCCAACTACGAGATAATGAAAAACTGTTTTTT
CDR3: CASSQLRDNEKLFF

size: .
J: TRBJ2-3
V: TRBV7-3
D: TRBD2
DNA: TGTGCCAGCAGCTTAAACGCGGCGGGAGTACCCAGTACGCAGTATTTT
CDR3: CASSLNAAGVPSTQYF

size: .
J: TRBJ1-2
V: TRBV3-1/TRBV3-2
D: TRBD1
DNA: TGTGCCAGCACCCAAAGGCCGGGACAGGGGGTTGGCTACACCTTC
CDR3: CASTQRPGQGVGYTF

size: .
J: TRBJ2-1
V: TRBV7-2
D: .
DNA: TGTGCCAGCAGCTTATGGGAGGCTCGCAATGAGCAGTTCTTC
CDR3: CASSLWEARNEQFF

size: .
J: TRBJ2-7
V: TRBV12-1
D: .
DNA: TGTGCCAGCAGCTTTGTCATCGGGAGAACGGACAGGGGGCGCTACGAGCAGTACTTC
CDR3: CASSFVIGRTDRGRYEQYF

size: .
J: TRBJ1-1
V: TRBV2
D: .
DNA: TGTGCCAGCAGTGAAGAAGGACAGACTGAAGCTTTCTTT
CDR3: CASSEEGQTEAFF

size: .
J: TRBJ2-3
V: TRBV2
D: .
DNA: TGTGCCAGCAGAGCGCTCCGAACCACAGATACGCAGTATTTT
CDR3: CASRALRTTDTQYF

size: .
J: TRBJ1-1
V: TRBV25-1
D: .
DNA: TGTGCCAGCAGTGTCTCCGACAGTGAAGCTTTCTTT
CDR3: CASSVSDSEAFF

size: once
J: TRBJ2-1
V: TRBV9
D: .
DNA: TGTGCCAGCAGTCTGGCGGATTACAATGAGCAGTTCTTC
CDR3: CASSLADYNEQFF

size: .
J: TRBJ2-2
V: TRBV28
D: TRBD2
DNA: TGTGCCAGCAGTTCGGGGACTAGCGGGAGAACCGGGGAGCTGTTTTTT
CDR3: CASSSGTSGRTGELFF

size: once
J: TRBJ2-3
V: TRBV5-1
D: TRBD2
DNA: TGCGCCAGCAGCCCGGGACTAGCGGGAGATACGCAGTATTTT
CDR3: CASSPGLAGDTQYF

size: .
J: TRBJ2-7
V: TRBV27
D: TRBD1
DNA: TGTGCCAGCAGTCCTATCCCGGACAGGGGTGCACTCTCCTACGAGCAGTACTTC
CDR3: CASSPIPDRGALSYEQYF

size: .
J: TRBJ1-5
V: TRBV7-6
D: TRBD1
DNA: TGTGCCAGCAGCTCCTACCCGGGACAGGCGGCTCAGCCCCAGCATTTT
CDR3: CASSSYPGQAAQPQHF

size: .
J: TRBJ1-6
V: TRBV10-3
D: TRBD1
DNA: TGTGCCATCACTGAAAGGGACAGGGGTAATTCACCCCTCCACTTT
CDR3: CAITERDRGNSPLHF

size: .
J: TRBJ1-2
V: TRBV25-1
D: .
DNA: TGTGCCAGCAGTCCCCAATTGGGGGGTGGCTACACCTTC
CDR3: CASSPQLGGGYTF

size: .
J: TRBJ1-1
V: TRBV12-3/TRBV12-4
D: TRBD1
DNA: TGTGCCAGCAGCCCGACAGGGGTCACTGAAGCTTTCTTT
CDR3: CASSPTGVTEAFF

size: few
J: TRBJ1-6
V: TRBV3-1/TRBV3-2
D: .
DNA: TGTGCCAGCAGCCAAGCTGGCAGGTCAGGGTCACCCCTCCACTTT
CDR3: CASSQAGRSGSPLHF

size: .
J: TRBJ1-2
V: TRBV11-2
D: TRBD1
DNA: TGTGCCAGCAGCTTAGTGGGACAGGGGAACTATGGCTACACCTTC
CDR3: CASSLVGQGNYGYTF

size: once
J: TRBJ1-5
V: TRBV6-5
D: .
DNA: TGTGCCAGCAGTTACGACAACAATCAGCCCCAGCATTTT
CDR3: CASSYDNNQPQHF

size: .
J: TRBJ1-3
V: TRBV5-1
D: .
DNA: TGCGCCAGCAGCCGCGGGACCTCTGGAAACACCATATATTTT
CDR3: CASSRGTSGNTIYF

size: .
J: TRBJ1-5
V: TRBV19
D: .
DNA: TGTGCCAGTAGTATAGCGCAGGGAAATCAGCCCCAGCATTTT
CDR3: CASSIAQGNQPQHF

size: .
J: TRBJ1-2
V: TRBV29-1
D: .
DNA: TGCAGCGTTGAAGAGTTGGGGGCTTCGAGGGGCTACACCTTC
CDR3: CSVEELGASRGYTF

size: .
J: TRBJ2-2
V: TRBV3-1/TRBV3-2
D: .
DNA: TGTGCCAGCAGCGGGAGTGGGAGCACCGGGGAGCTGTTTTTT
CDR3: CASSGSGSTGELFF

size: .
J: TRBJ1-2
V: TRBV20-1
D: .
DNA: TGCAGTGCTAGTAGGGGCAGAATTCATGGCTACACCTTC
CDR3: CSASRGRIHGYTF

size: .
J: TRBJ1-1
V: TRBV15
D: .
DNA: TGTGCCACCAGCAGAGATCGCGGGGTCCAGAACACTGAAGCTTTCTTT
CDR3: CATSRDRGVQNTEAFF

size: .
J: TRBJ2-1
V: TRBV29-1
D: .
DNA: TGCAGCGTTGAATCAATAGTCTCCTACAATGAGCAGTTCTTC
CDR3: CSVESIVSYNEQFF

size: .
J: TRBJ1-2
V: TRBV6-5
D: .
DNA: TGTGCCAGCAGTCCCCGGACAGACCGCCACTACACCTTC
CDR3: CASSPRTDRHYTF

size: .
J: TRBJ1-4
V: TRBV10-3
D: TRBD1
DNA: TGTGCCATCAGTGAGTCGCCGCAGGGGGCGGAGGTGTTTTTT
CDR3: CAISESPQGAEVFF

size: few
J: TRBJ1-1
V: TRBV29-1
D: TRBD1
DNA: TGCAGCGCCCCGACAGGGGCTGAAGCTTTCTTT
CDR3: CSAPTGAEAFF

size: .
J: TRBJ1-1
V: TRBV19
D: .
DNA: TGTGCCAGCCAAGACAGTGCTAAAGCTTTCTTT
CDR3: CASQDSAKAFF

size: once
J: TRBJ2-7
V: TRBV6-5
D: .
DNA: TGTGCCAGCAGTTACAAGGGACTGAATAATGGGGAGCAGTACTTC
CDR3: CASSYKGLNNGEQYF

size: once
J: TRBJ2-3
V: TRBV7-3
D: TRBD1
DNA: TGTGCCAGCAGCCAAACGGGACAGGGGTCAGATACGCAGTATTTT
CDR3: CASSQTGQGSDTQYF